Listed here is a single T cell receptor (beta chain). The data originate from a study of CD8 T cells in Susac syndrome. It was with random hexamers that roughly 0.45 to 1 ug RNA was reverse transcribed. TCR beta CDR3 was amplified by immunoSEQ covering 54 Vbeta and 13 Jbeta. A single record per CDR3 protein comes from TCRdb applying MiXCR to the immunoSEQ multiplex PCR reads. The sample lists approximately 110,000 distinct CDR3 sequences; 90% to 95% were seen once. Through negative isolation, CD4+ and CD8+ T cells were obtained, while TEMRA cells were enriched using FACS. The CDR3 spans 16 residues. The V and J ends lost 0 bases and 5 bases, in that order; junction bases with no gene match: 8. The germline CDR1 and CDR2 sequences are MGHRA and YSYEKL.

This rearrangement joins TRBV4-1 to TRBJ2-7; 9 bases line up with TRBD1. The origin of this receptor is a human donor with multiple sclerosis. The specimen was CD8+ T cells from PBMCs. The CDR3, as DNA: TGCGCCAGCAGCCAAGATGTTTACAGGGGGCTCAACGAGCAGTACTTC. Amino acids: CASSQDVYRGLNEQYF.